This T cell receptor (beta chain) is drawn from a study of CD8 T cells in ankylosing spondylitis (TCRdb year 2017). With regard to the full study: T cell receptor beta repertoires were profiled in healthy donors and ankylosing spondylitis patients so that disease-linked TCR variants could be found. Peripheral blood was sampled, and synovial fluid was additionally collected from ankylosing spondylitis patients. In total, the full study cohort was made up of some 110 healthy donors and about two dozen ankylosing spondylitis patients.

The cysteine opens and the phenylalanine closes a CDR3 of 10 amino acids. The entry retains the CDR3 DNA only, 30 bases that are in frame from base 1. Between the V and J ends, shortened by 8 bases and 7 bases respectively, the junction contains 8 bases. The table lists this clonotype with many counts. Its antigen specificity is not known. It has no much larger one-base neighbor in the sample; base qualities were not kept. The sample was run on an Illumina HiSeq 2500. Quantitative 5'-RACE with molecular barcodes was used to prepare TCR beta libraries. The source study handled its data this way. Disease-linked TCR variants were identified with a new computational method built on a probabilistic model of VDJ rearrangement. TCRdb ran its own pipeline on the public reads, namely fastp trimming at Q25 and MiXCR clone calling, and kept in-frame beta chains. Merged by CDR3 protein, the rows form single entries marked with the most common genes and DNA. TCRdb, not the authors, supplied the V and J calls. The sample records 200,000 or so distinct CDR3 sequences, 15% to 20% of which are singletons. The biggest ten clones account for around 4% of the sample.

The research as a whole found: The disease-linked clones had a CD8+ phenotype and were found at relatively low frequencies in peripheral blood. Some TCR beta motif variants had previously been reported in synovial fluid and blood of reactive arthritis patients, which suggested common disease-initiation mechanisms. A TCR beta motif of fewer than 10 highly homologous amino acid variants appeared characteristic of blood from ankylosing spondylitis patients. Significant enrichment of the disease-linked clones was reported in matched synovial fluid samples from ankylosing spondylitis patients.

The chain is assembled from TRBV12-3 or TRBV12-4 and TRBJ1-2; the D segment cannot be called with confidence. The source is a male donor aged 5 to 30 with ankylosing spondylitis or in good health (not recorded which). Donor details come from another sample of the same person, matched by shared clones. Sequenced sample: blood, either unsorted or a sorted T cell fraction (not recorded which). Read as DNA, the sequence is TGTGCCAGCGGCTGGGGTGGCTACACCTTC. It codes for CASGWGGYTF.